The 30 T cell receptor beta chains reported below all come from one sample, sequenced in a study of blood T cells in healthy people across ages. PCR was performed a second time for about 7 to 12 cycles using a sample-barcoded 5' primer and a J-beta primer mix. TCRdb redid the calling of the 5' RACE reads with MiXCR, one entry per CDR3 protein. Of more than 900,000 distinct CDR3 sequences listed, approximately 25% are singletons. The sample was also reused in another study, on T cells of mothers and their children.

Specimen: blood. These receptors all stem from a girl aged 2-10 years in good health.

This clonotype was found a few times. This chain joins TRBV5-1 and TRBJ2-7, with 8 bases matching TRBD2. CDR1 is SGHRS, CDR2 YFSETQ, per germline. The J segment lost 0 bases and the V segment lost 4 bases, leaving 6 bases of the junction unmatched. The CDR3 runs 15 residues. The CDR3 is CASSPGRGGSYEQYF. CDR3 DNA sequence: TGCGCCAGCAGCCCGGGTCGGGGGGGCTCCTACGAGCAGTACTTC. Variable domain in full (rest from reference TRBV5-1 and TRBJ2-7): KAGVTQTPRYLIKTRGQQVTLSCSPISGHRSVSWYQQTPGQGLQFLFEYFSETQRNKGNFPGRFSGRQFSNSRSEMNVSTLELGDSALYLCASSPGRGGSYEQYFGPGTRLTVT.

This clonotype was counted between two and nine times. V usage is TRBV10-3 and J usage is TRBJ2-3, with 8 bases aligning to TRBD2. The CDR3 extends over 15 amino acids. CDR1 ENHRY and CDR2 SYGVKD come from the germline V gene. V was clipped by 2 bases and J by 3 bases; unmatched bases: 4. DNA for the CDR3: TGTGCCATCAGTGAGCTGGCGGGAGGTACAGATACGCAGTATTTT. Protein product: CAISELAGGTDTQYF.

The table lists this clonotype with a few counts. The chain carries TRBV4-3 and TRBJ1-4; D remains ambiguous. Between the trimmed V and J ends, which lost 5 bases and 4 bases, there was a span of 14 bases. The CDR3 is made up of 15 amino acids. Germline V gives CDR1 LGHNA, CDR2 YSLEER. CDR3 in DNA: TGCGCCAGCAGCGAGAATCGACGGTTTAATGAAAAACTGTTTTTT. Residues: CASSENRRFNEKLFF.

This clonotype turned up a few times. The junction differs from germline at one of its ends, possibly a read error. CDR3 residues: CSVDGQGYTEAFF. The CDR3 coding sequence is TGCAGTGTTGACGGACAGGGGTACACTGAAGCTTTCTTT. The chain is built from TRBV29-1 and TRBJ1-1; 9 positions agree with TRBD1. This CDR3 spans 13 amino acids. Germline V gives CDR1 SQVTM, CDR2 ANQGSEA.

The CDR3 nucleotides are TGTGCCAGCAGCTTAGCAGGGACGAGTTCACCCCTCCACTTT. Translating gives CASSLAGTSSPLHF. The rearrangement uses TRBV7-3 and TRBJ1-6; D might be TRBD1 (5 bases). Trimming cost V 2 bases and J 9 bases, with 11 bases left between them. CDR1 is SGHTA and CDR2 is FQGTGA in the germline V gene. The CDR3 has 14 residues.

The CDR3 region is CSARYITRDEQFF. CDR3 nucleotide sequence: TGCAGTGCTAGATATATCACACGGGATGAGCAGTTCTTC. The rearrangement joins TRBV20-1 to TRBJ2-1; the D is unclear. V lost 2 bases and J 8 bases, leaving 13 bases between the germline ends. This CDR3 region has 13 residues. Germline V lookup: CDR1 DFQATT, CDR2 SNEGSKA (reference sequence).

Only a few counts were recorded for this clonotype. The gene calls are TRBV7-6 and TRBJ1-4, with D unclear. Trimming cost V 5 bases and J 8 bases, with 15 bases left between them. CDR1 is SGHVS and CDR2 is FNYEAQ in the germline V gene. The CDR3 spans 14 residues. The CDR3 loop is CASSPGPDDEKLFF. The DNA of the CDR3 is TGTGCCAGCAGCCCGGGCCCGGACGACGAAAAACTGTTTTTT.

The chain has TRBV4-3 and TRBJ1-2, with a possible D match to TRBD1 (5 bases). From germline, CDR1 is LGHNA and CDR2 YSLEER. Deletions cut 0 bases from V and 3 bases from J, with 11 bases between. This CDR3 contains 15 residues. The CDR3 DNA is TGCGCCAGCAGCCAAGACTGGGGGGAGGACTATGGCTACACCTTC. Translated, it gives CASSQDWGEDYGYTF.

A note on this clonotype: This may stem from a read error, because a much larger clone lies one nucleotide away. This sequence joins TRBV29-1 and TRBJ2-6; D remains unclear. CDR1 and CDR2 from the germline V gene are SQVTM and ANQGSEA. The CDR3 loop spans 13 amino acids. V was trimmed by 2 bases and J by 0 bases, leaving 2 bases between them. The DNA for the CDR3 is TGCAGCGTTGAATTCTCTGGGGCCAACGTCCTGACTTTC. Encoded protein: CSVEFSGANVLTF.

V and J are TRBV5-6 and TRBJ2-3, with a possible D match to TRBD1 (5 bases). The CDR3 contains 16 residues. Germline lookup yields CDR1 SGHDT and CDR2 YYEEEE. V lost 4 bases and J 5 bases, leaving 20 bases between the germline ends. The CDR3 DNA reads as TGTGCCAGCAGCCTCGGCAGGGTGTATCAGGGAGATACGCAGTATTTT. It is translated as CASSLGRVYQGDTQYF.

The chain employs TRBV7-2 and TRBJ2-5; TRBD2 agrees at 7 bases. V was clipped by 8 bases and J by 5 bases; unmatched bases: 14. CDR1 and CDR2 from the germline V gene are SGHTA and FQGNSA. This CDR3 is 15 amino acids long. The CDR3 region has the DNA TGTGCCAGCTCCGCCCCAGCGGGACGGCGGGAGACCCAGTACTTC. It yields the protein CASSAPAGRRETQYF.

In this sample, this clonotype turned up a few times. The chain combines TRBV29-1 with TRBJ2-2; D is unresolved. The CDR3 has 14 residues. Per germline, CDR1 SQVTM and CDR2 ANQGSEA. The V end lost 2 bases, the J end lost 8 bases, and 15 bases lay between the germline ends. For the CDR3, the DNA is TGCAGCGTTGAAAGTGCAGAACCAATAGGGGAGCTGTTTTTT. It specifies CSVESAEPIGELFF.

The rearrangement uses TRBV19 and TRBJ1-6, with unresolved D. CDR1 and CDR2 from the germline V gene are LNHDA and SQIVND (reference sequence). V gave up 5 bases and J gave up 5 bases, with 16 bases separating them. The CDR3 is 16 residues long. CDR3: CASSLDRDRNNSPLHF. Here the CDR3 DNA reads TGTGCCAGTAGTCTGGACCGAGACCGAAATAATTCACCCCTCCACTTT. The whole variable domain, filled in from reference TRBV19 and TRBJ1-6, reads DGGITQSPKYLFRKEGQNVTLSCEQNLNHDAMYWYRQDPGQGLRLIYYSQIVNDFQKGDIAEGYSVSREKKESFPLTVTSAQKNPTAFYLCASSLDRDRNNSPLHFGNGTRLTVT.

There are a few counts of this clonotype. V is TRBV14 and J is TRBJ2-5, with TRBD1 identical over 8 bases. Germline V lookup: CDR1 SGHDN, CDR2 FVKESK. V was clipped by 4 bases and J by 5 bases; unmatched bases: 6. CDR3 length equals 14 residues. The CDR3 protein is CASSRVRGLETQYF. In nucleotides, the CDR3 is TGTGCCAGCAGCCGAGTCAGGGGGCTGGAGACCCAGTACTTC.

V is TRBV25-1 and J is TRBJ2-3; D may be TRBD2 (6 bases). Germline-derived CDR1 and CDR2 are MGHDK and SYGVNS. The CDR3 length is 13 residues. V lost 4 bases and J lost 6, with 11 bases in between. The DNA for the CDR3 is TGTGCCAGCAGTGGCCCGGCGGGGGATACGCAGTATTTT. Its translation: CASSGPAGDTQYF.

The chain joins TRBV20-1 to TRBJ2-1; D perhaps matches TRBD2 (6 bases). This CDR3 region has 19 residues. V gave up 4 bases and J gave up 0 bases, with 25 bases separating them. Germline V CDR1 and CDR2: DFQATT, SNEGSKA (reference sequence). CDR3 DNA sequence: TGCAGTGCTACCACACGTGTTAGACTAGAGGATTACTCCTACAATGAGCAGTTCTTC. This translates into CSATTRVRLEDYSYNEQFF.

The V and J genes are TRBV20-1 and TRBJ2-5, with TRBD1 matching over 8 bases. CDR1 is DFQATT and CDR2 is SNEGSKA in the germline V gene (reference sequence). This CDR3 has 17 residues. V dropped 0 bases and J dropped 7; count of bases not matched to a gene: 16. CDR3 amino acids: CSARDPMSGGVLGTQYF. The CDR3 DNA follows: TGCAGTGCTAGAGATCCGATGTCAGGGGGCGTCCTAGGGACCCAGTACTTC.

This clonotype was counted only a few times. The V gene is TRBV20-1, the J gene TRBJ2-1, with a tentative D call TRBD2 (6 bases). The CDR3 loop spans 16 amino acids. Germline CDR1 and CDR2: DFQATT and SNEGSKA (reference sequence). Trimming removed 5 bases at V and 10 bases at J, with 27 bases between. CDR3 DNA sequence: TGCAGTGCTGGAACCGTGACTAGGACACTGGCGAGGGAGCAGTTCTTC. This translates into CSAGTVTRTLAREQFF.

This clonotype was counted ten times or more. CDR3 nucleotides: TGTGCCAGCAGTTCCGGGACTTTTAGGGGGGAGACCCAGTACTTC. Translation: CASSSGTFRGETQYF. The chain couples TRBV28 to TRBJ2-5; tentatively, D is TRBD1 or TRBD2 (6 bases each). V gave up 4 bases and J gave up 5 bases, with 17 bases separating them. In germline, CDR1 is MDHEN, CDR2 SYDVKM. This CDR3 has 15 residues.

The chain employs TRBV6-1 and TRBJ2-3; either TRBD1 or TRBD2 may supply D (5 bases each). Between the trimmed V and J ends, which lost 5 bases and 0 bases, there was a span of 18 bases. This CDR3 has 17 amino acids. The germline gives CDR1 MNHNS, CDR2 SASEGT. This CDR3 reads CASSRSGTLTSTDTQYF. CDR3 coding DNA: TGTGCCAGCAGTAGGTCCGGGACCCTGACTAGCACAGATACGCAGTATTTT.

The J gene is TRBJ2-7, the V gene TRBV15, with 7 bases matching TRBD1. The trim removed 1 base at V and 4 bases at J, leaving 7 bases unmatched. The CDR3 extends over 15 amino acids. The germline gives CDR1 LNHNV, CDR2 YYDKDF (reference sequence). The CDR3 spells CATSRGEGGKYEQYF. The CDR3 DNA sequence: TGTGCCACCAGCAGAGGAGAAGGGGGCAAGTACGAGCAGTACTTC.

This clonotype was found a few times. The chain couples TRBV4-3 to TRBJ2-7; the D is unclear. The germline V and J ends were trimmed by 8 bases and 0 bases, with 17 bases remaining between them. From germline, CDR1 is LGHNA and CDR2 YSLEER. The CDR3 sequence is 15 residues long. Written as DNA, the CDR3 is TGCGCCAGCTCCCCTAAGGAGACACACTCCTACGAGCAGTACTTC. As protein: CASSPKETHSYEQYF.

The sample holds a few counts of this clonotype. The rearrangement links TRBV19 to TRBJ2-2; D gene uncertain. Germline-derived CDR1 and CDR2 are LNHDA and SQIVND (reference sequence). Trimming cost V 2 bases and J 0 bases, with 4 bases left between them. This CDR3 spans 14 amino acids. The CDR3 sequence is CASSINPNTGELFF. The DNA of the CDR3 is TGTGCCAGTAGTATAAACCCGAACACCGGGGAGCTGTTTTTT.

The chain joins TRBV20-1 to TRBJ2-5, with 8 bases aligning to TRBD2. The J call may be wrong; the DNA end is better matched by TRBJ2-7. The length of the CDR3 is 17 residues. In germline, CDR1 is DFQATT, CDR2 SNEGSKA (reference sequence). The chain's CDR3 is CSARDLVSAGGAYEQYF. CDR3 in DNA: TGCAGTGCTAGAGATCTGGTGTCGGCGGGAGGTGCCTACGAGCAGTACTTC.

This clonotype was detected only a few times. In nucleotides, the CDR3 is TGCAGCCTTGGGCGGGGGGGCCCGGATGAGCAGTTCTTC. Translated: CSLGRGGPDEQFF. V is TRBV29-1 and J is TRBJ2-1, with TRBD2 identical over 9 bases. Germline CDR1 reads SQVTM; CDR2 reads ANQGSEA. Trimming removed 8 bases from V and 8 bases from J; junction bases left unmatched: 10. The CDR3 runs to 13 residues.

This clonotype was observed a handful of times. The CDR3 DNA follows: TGTGCCACCAGTGAAACAGGGTCAAAGCCCCAGCATTTT. Amino acid sequence: CATSETGSKPQHF. The V and J genes are TRBV24-1 and TRBJ1-5, with D possibly being TRBD1 (6 bases). The ends were cut back, 4 bases at V and 8 bases at J, with 11 bases in the middle. The CDR3 length is 13 residues. Germline V gene sequence: CDR1 KGHDR, CDR2 SFDVKD.

The chain carries TRBV18 and TRBJ2-6, with 10 bases identical to TRBD1. Germline V CDR1 and CDR2: KGHSH, LQKENI. The CDR3 covers 16 residues. V shed 3 bases, J shed 4 bases, and the junction held 3 bases outside the gene matches. The CDR3 region is CASSPLTGGGANVLTF. DNA of the CDR3: TGTGCCAGCTCACCGTTGACAGGGGGCGGGGCCAACGTCCTGACTTTC.

This clonotype was counted only a few times. The chain links TRBV7-9 to TRBJ1-1, with unresolved D. V lost 3 bases and J 4 bases, leaving 9 bases between the germline ends. This CDR3 is 13 amino acids long. The V gene's germline CDR1 is SEHNR and CDR2 FQNEAQ (reference sequence). CDR3 loop: CASSFPPSTEAFF. CDR3 nucleotide sequence: TGTGCCAGCAGCTTCCCCCCCAGCACTGAAGCTTTCTTT.

This clonotype was recorded a few times. The genes are TRBV6-1 and TRBJ1-4; D is uncertain. The germline CDR1 and CDR2 sequences are MNHNS and SASEGT. Trimming cost V 4 bases and J 8 bases, with 8 bases left between them. The CDR3 consists of 12 residues. In DNA, the CDR3 is TGTGCCAGCAGTGGCGGGGTGGAAAAACTGTTTTTT. It is translated as CASSGGVEKLFF.

This clonotype was observed a few times. This chain links TRBV4-3 with TRBJ2-1; D is uncertain. Per germline, CDR1 LGHNA and CDR2 YSLEER. V lost 1 base, J lost 4 bases, and 17 bases lay in between. CDR3 size: 17 residues. The CDR3 is CASSQAVGYVSYNEQFF. DNA for the CDR3: TGCGCCAGCAGCCAAGCGGTCGGATACGTATCTTACAATGAGCAGTTCTTC.